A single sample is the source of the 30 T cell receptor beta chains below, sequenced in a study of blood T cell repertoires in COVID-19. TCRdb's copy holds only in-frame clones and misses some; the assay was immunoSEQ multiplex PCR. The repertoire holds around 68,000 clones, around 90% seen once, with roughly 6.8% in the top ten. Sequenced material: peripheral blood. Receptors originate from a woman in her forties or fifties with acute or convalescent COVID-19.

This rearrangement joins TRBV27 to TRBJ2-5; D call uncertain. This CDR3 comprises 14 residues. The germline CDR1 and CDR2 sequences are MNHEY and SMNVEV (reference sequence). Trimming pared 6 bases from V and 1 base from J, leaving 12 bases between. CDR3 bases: TGTGCCAGCAGGAAAGCTTTAATCCAAGAGACCCAGTACTTC. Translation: CASRKALIQETQYF.

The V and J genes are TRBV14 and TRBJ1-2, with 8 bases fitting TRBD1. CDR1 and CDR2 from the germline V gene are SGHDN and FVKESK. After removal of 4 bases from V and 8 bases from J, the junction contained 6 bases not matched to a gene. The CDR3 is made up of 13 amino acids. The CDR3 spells CASSPQGAVGYTF. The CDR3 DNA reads TGTGCCAGCAGCCCGCAGGGGGCGGTCGGCTACACCTTC.

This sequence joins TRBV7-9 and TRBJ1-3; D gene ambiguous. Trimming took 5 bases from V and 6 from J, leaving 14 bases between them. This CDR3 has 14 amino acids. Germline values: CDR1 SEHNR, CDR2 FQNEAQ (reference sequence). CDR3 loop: CASSLDILVNTIYF. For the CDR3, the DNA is TGTGCCAGCAGCCTTGACATTCTGGTAAACACCATATATTTT.

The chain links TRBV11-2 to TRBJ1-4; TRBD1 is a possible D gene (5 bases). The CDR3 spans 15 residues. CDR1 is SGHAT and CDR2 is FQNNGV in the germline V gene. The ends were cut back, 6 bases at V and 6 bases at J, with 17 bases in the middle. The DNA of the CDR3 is TGTGCCAGCAGTAGATGGGGGGGGACGGATGAAAAACTGTTTTTT. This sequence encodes CASSRWGGTDEKLFF.

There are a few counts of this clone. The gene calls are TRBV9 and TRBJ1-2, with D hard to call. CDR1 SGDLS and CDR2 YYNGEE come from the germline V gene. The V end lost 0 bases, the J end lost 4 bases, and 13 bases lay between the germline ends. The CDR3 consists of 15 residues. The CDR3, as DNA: TGTGCCAGCAGCGTAGGGTCCGCGACTCTCTATGGCTACACCTTC. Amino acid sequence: CASSVGSATLYGYTF.

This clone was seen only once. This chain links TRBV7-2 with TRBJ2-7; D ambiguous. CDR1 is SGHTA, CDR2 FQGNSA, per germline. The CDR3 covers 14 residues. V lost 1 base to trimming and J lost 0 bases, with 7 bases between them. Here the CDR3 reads CASSLEPTSYEQYF. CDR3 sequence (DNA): TGTGCCAGCAGCTTAGAGCCTACCTCCTACGAGCAGTACTTC.

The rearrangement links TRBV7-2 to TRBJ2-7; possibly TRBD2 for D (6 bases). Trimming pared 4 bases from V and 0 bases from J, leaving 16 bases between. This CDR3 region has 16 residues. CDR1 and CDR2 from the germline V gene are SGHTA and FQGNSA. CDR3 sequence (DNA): TGTGCCAGCAGCTCCTGGGCGGGGCCAAGCTCCTACGAGCAGTACTTC. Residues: CASSSWAGPSSYEQYF.

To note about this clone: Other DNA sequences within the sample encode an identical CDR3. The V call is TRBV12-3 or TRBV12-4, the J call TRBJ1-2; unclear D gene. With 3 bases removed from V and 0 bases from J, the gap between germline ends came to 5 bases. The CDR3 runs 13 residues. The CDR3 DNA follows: TGTGCCAGCAGTTTCGGAGCTAACTATGGCTACACCTTC. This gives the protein CASSFGANYGYTF.

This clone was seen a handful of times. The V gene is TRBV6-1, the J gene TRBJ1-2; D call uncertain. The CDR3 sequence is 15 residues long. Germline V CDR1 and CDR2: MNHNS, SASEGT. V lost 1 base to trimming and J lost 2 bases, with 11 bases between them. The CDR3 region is CASSEEPRLNYGYTF. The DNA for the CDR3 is TGTGCCAGCAGTGAAGAGCCCAGGTTAAACTATGGCTACACCTTC.

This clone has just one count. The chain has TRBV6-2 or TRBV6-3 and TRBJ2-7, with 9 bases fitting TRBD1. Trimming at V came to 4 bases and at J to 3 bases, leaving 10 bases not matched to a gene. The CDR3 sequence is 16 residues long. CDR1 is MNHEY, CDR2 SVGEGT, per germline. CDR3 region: CASSWIRDRVIYEQYF. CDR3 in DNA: TGTGCCAGCAGTTGGATCCGGGACAGGGTTATCTACGAGCAGTACTTC.

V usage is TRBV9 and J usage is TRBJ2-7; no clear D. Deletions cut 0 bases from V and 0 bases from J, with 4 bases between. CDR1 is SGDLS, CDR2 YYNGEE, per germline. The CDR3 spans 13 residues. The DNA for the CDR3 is TGTGCCAGCAGCGTAGGGAGCTCCTACGAGCAGTACTTC. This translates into CASSVGSSYEQYF.

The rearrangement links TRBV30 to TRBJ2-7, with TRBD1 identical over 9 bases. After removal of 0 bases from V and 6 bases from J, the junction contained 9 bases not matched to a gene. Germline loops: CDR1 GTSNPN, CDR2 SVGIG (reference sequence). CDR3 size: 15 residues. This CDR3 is CAWSVPGTGYSEQYF. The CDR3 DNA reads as TGTGCCTGGAGTGTACCCGGGACAGGGTATTCCGAGCAGTACTTC.

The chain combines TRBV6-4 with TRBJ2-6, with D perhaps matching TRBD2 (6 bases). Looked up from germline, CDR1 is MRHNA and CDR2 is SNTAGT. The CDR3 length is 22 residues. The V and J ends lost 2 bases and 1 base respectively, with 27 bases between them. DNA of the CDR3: TGTGCCAGCAGTGACACTTTTTTGACCGGGACTTCCTTCTCTTCTGGGGCCAACGTCCTGACTTTC. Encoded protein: CASSDTFLTGTSFSSGANVLTF.

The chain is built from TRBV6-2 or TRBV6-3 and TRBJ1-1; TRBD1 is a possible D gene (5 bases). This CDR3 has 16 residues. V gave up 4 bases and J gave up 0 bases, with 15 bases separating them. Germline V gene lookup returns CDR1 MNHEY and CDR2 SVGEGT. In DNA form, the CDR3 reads TGTGCCAGCAGTTCCCCAGGGATTTTTGTGAACACTGAAGCTTTCTTT. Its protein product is CASSSPGIFVNTEAFF.

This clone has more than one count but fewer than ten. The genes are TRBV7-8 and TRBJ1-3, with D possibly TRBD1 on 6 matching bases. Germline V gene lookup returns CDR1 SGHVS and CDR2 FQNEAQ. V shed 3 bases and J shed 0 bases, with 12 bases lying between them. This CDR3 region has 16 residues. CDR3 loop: CASSLRDTFSGNTIYF. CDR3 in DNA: TGTGCCAGCAGCTTGAGGGACACCTTCTCTGGAAACACCATATATTTT.

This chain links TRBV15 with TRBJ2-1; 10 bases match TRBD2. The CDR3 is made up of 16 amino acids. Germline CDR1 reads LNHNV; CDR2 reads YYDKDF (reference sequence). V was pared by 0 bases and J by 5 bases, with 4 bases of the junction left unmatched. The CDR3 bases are TGTGCCACCAGCAGAGATGCCCTAGCGGGAGACAATGAGCAGTTCTTC. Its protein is CATSRDALAGDNEQFF.

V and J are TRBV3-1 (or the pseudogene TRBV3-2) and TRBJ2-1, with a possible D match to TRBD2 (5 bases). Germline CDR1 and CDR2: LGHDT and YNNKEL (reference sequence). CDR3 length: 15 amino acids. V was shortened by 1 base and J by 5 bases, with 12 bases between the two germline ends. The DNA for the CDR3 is TGTGCCAGCAGCCAAGTAAGGACTTTACACAATGAGCAGTTCTTC. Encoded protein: CASSQVRTLHNEQFF.

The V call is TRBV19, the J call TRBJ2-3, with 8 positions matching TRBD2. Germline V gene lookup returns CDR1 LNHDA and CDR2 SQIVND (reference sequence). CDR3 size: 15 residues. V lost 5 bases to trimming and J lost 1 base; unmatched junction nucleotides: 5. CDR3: CASSSKTSGTDTQYF. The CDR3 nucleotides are TGTGCCAGTAGTTCAAAGACTAGCGGCACAGATACGCAGTATTTT.

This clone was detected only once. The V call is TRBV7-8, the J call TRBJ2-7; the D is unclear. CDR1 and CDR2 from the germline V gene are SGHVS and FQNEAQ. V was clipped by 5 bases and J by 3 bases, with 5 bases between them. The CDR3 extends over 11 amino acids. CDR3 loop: CASSRLYEQYF. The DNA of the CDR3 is TGTGCCAGCAGCCGACTCTACGAGCAGTACTTC. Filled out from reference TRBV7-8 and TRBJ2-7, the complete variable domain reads GAGVSQSPRYKVAKRGQDVALRCDPISGHVSLFWYQQALGQGPEFLTYFQNEAQLDKSGLPSDRFFAERPEGSVSTLKIQRTQQEDSAVYLCASSRLYEQYFGPGTRLTVT.

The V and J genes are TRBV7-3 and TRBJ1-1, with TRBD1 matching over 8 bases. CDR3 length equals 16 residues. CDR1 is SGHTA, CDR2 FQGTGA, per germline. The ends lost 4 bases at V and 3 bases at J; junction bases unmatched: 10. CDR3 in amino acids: CASSSNSHRGYTEAFF. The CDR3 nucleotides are TGTGCCAGCAGCTCAAACTCCCACAGGGGGTACACTGAAGCTTTCTTT.

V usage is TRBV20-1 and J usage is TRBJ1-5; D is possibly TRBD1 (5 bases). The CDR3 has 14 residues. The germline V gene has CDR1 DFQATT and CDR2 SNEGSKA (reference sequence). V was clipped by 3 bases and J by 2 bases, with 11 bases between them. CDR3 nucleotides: TGCAGTGCTAGTACTCCGGGGGGCAATCAGCCCCAGCATTTT. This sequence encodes CSASTPGGNQPQHF.

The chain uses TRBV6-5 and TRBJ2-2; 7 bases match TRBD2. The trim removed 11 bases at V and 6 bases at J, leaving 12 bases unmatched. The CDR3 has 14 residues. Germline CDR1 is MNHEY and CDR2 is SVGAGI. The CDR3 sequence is CAALDGRMSGELFF. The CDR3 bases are TGTGCCGCCCTGGACGGGAGGATGTCCGGGGAGCTGTTTTTT.

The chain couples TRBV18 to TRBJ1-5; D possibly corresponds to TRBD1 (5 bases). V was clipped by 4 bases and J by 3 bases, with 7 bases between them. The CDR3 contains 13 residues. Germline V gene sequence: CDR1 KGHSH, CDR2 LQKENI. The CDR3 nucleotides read TGTGCCAGCTCACGACAGAACAATCAGCCCCAGCATTTT. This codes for CASSRQNNQPQHF.

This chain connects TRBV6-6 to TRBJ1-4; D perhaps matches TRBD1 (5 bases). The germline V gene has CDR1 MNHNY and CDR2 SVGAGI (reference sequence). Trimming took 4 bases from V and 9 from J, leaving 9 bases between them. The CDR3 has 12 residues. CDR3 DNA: TGTGCCAGCAGTTCCCCGGACAAAAAACTGTTTTTT. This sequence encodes CASSSPDKKLFF.

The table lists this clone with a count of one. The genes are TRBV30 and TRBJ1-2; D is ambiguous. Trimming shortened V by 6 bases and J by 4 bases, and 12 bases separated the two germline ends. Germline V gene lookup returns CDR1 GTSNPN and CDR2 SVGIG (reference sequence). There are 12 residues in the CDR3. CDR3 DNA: TGTGCCTGTAAAACCGGGATCTATGGCTACACCTTC. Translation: CACKTGIYGYTF.

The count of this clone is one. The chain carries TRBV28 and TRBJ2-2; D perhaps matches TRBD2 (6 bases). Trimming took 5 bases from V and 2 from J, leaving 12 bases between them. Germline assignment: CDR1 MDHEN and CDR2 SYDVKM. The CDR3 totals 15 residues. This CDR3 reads CASSLGTLNTGELFF. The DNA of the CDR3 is TGTGCCAGCAGTCTCGGGACTCTTAACACCGGGGAGCTGTTTTTT.

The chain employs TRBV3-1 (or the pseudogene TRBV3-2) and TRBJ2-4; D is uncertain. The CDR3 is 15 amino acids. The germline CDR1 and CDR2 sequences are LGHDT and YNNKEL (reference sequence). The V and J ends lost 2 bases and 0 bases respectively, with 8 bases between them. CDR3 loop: CASSQLSVAKNIQYF. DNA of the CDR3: TGTGCCAGCAGCCAACTTTCTGTAGCCAAAAACATTCAGTACTTC.

Here the CDR3 DNA reads TGTGCCAGCAGCTTGAGGGGGGGAAGTCAGCCCCAGCATTTT. It yields the protein CASSLRGGSQPQHF. The chain combines TRBV5-8 with TRBJ1-5, with a weak D call TRBD1 (6 bases). Germline V CDR1 and CDR2: SGHTS, YDEGEE. V lost 1 base to trimming and J lost 6 bases, with 11 bases between them. CDR3 size: 14 residues. Based on the CDR3 plus reference TRBV5-8 and TRBJ1-5, the full variable domain is EAGVTQSPTHLIKTRGQQATLRCSPISGHTSVYWYQQALGLGLQFLLWYDEGEERNRGNFPPRFSGRQFPNYSSELNVNALELEDSALYLCASSLRGGSQPQHFGDGTRLSIL.

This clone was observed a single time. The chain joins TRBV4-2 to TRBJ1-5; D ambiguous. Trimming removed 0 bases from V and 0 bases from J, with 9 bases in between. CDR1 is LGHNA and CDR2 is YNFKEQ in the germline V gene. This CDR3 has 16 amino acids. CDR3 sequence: CASSQDHSGSNQPQHF. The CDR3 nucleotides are TGTGCCAGCAGCCAAGATCATTCAGGTAGCAATCAGCCCCAGCATTTT.

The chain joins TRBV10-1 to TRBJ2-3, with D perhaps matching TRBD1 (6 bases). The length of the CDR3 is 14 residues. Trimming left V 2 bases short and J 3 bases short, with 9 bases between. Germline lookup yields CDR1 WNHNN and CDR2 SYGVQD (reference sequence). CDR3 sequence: CASSENRATDTQYF. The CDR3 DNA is TGCGCCAGCAGTGAGAACAGGGCGACAGATACGCAGTATTTT.